These 5 T cell receptor beta chains came from one sample sequenced in a study of blood T cells in healthy people across ages. Primed by a sample-barcoded 5' primer and a J-beta primer mix, a second PCR proceeded for 7 to 11 cycles. TCRdb redid the calling of the 5' RACE reads with MiXCR, one entry per CDR3 protein. Of 1,800,000 or so distinct CDR3 sequences listed, 39% are singletons. The sample comprised blood. Every receptor here comes from a human donor in good health.

The table lists this clonotype with a few counts. This chain uses TRBV29-1 with TRBJ1-1, with D perhaps matching TRBD1 (5 bases). The germline V gene encodes CDR1 SQVTM and CDR2 ANQGSEA. The V end was cut by 2 bases, the J end by 0 bases, with 10 bases between. The CDR3 covers 14 residues. DNA for the CDR3: TGCAGCGTTGAAAGACAGCTCATGAACACTGAAGCTTTCTTT. Protein: CSVERQLMNTEAFF.

This clonotype occurred a few times. The CDR3 loop reads CATRGQGTNEKLFF. DNA for the CDR3: TGCGCCACCCGTGGACAGGGCACTAATGAAAAACTGTTTTTT. The rearrangement links TRBV5-1 to TRBJ1-4, with TRBD1 matching 8 bases. CDR1 and CDR2 from the germline V gene are SGHRS and YFSETQ. J was trimmed by 2 bases and V by 9 bases; bases with no gene match: 6. CDR3 length: 14 residues.

This chain connects TRBV28 to TRBJ1-5; 8 bases match TRBD1. CDR3 length equals 16 residues. V shed 5 bases, J shed 4 bases, and the junction held 10 bases outside the gene matches. From germline, CDR1 is MDHEN and CDR2 SYDVKM. The CDR3 coding sequence is TGTGCCAGCAGTCGCGGACGACAGGGGTGGAATCAGCCCCAGCATTTT. This gives the protein CASSRGRQGWNQPQHF.

The chain recombines TRBV6-2 or TRBV6-3 with TRBJ1-5, with unresolved D. CDR1 is MNHEY and CDR2 is SVGEGT in the germline V gene. V was cut by 5 bases and J by 5 bases, with 19 bases left in between. The length of the CDR3 is 16 residues. This chain's CDR3 is CASSESEKEEYQPQHF. CDR3 DNA: TGTGCCAGCAGTGAGTCGGAAAAGGAAGAGTATCAGCCCCAGCATTTT.

The chain has TRBV4-3 and TRBJ1-1, with a weak D call TRBD1 (6 bases). This CDR3 spans 17 amino acids. V shed 4 bases and J shed 0 bases, with 18 bases lying between them. CDR1 and CDR2 (germline): LGHNA, YSLEER. The CDR3 protein is CASSPGWGLLMNTEAFF. The CDR3 DNA is TGCGCCAGCAGCCCGGGGTGGGGGCTTCTGATGAACACTGAAGCTTTCTTT.